These T cell receptor beta chains were read from a single sample in a study of OX40 agonist ivuxolimab in advanced cancers. The method was immunoSEQ multiplex PCR; TCRdb's version includes in-frame clones alone and lacks a portion of them. The repertoire holds roughly 77,000 clones, with 92% as singletons. This material consisted of CD4+ or CD8+ T cells sorted from blood, taken in a trial of the OX40 agonist ivuxolimab. The receptor source for this set is an adult with an advanced solid tumor such as melanoma, head and neck, liver or kidney cancer. Both conserved end residues are part of each CDR3. Each record gives: V gene, clone size, D gene, J gene, CDR3 protein. The D gene is left open where the match is weak. A row's size may be missing; if present it is once, few, many or a size class.

v_gene: TRBV11-2; abundance: .; d_gene: .; j_gene: TRBJ2-1; CDR3aa: CASSAVLAEREFF
v_gene: TRBV5-1; abundance: .; d_gene: TRBD1; j_gene: TRBJ2-3; CDR3aa: CASSLAWPDQGAWTMGGTDTQYF
v_gene: TRBV27; abundance: once; d_gene: .; j_gene: TRBJ2-1; CDR3aa: CASSLSRLDNEQFF
v_gene: TRBV30; abundance: .; d_gene: .; j_gene: TRBJ1-4; CDR3aa: CAWSAGQRLGEKLFF
v_gene: TRBV5-6; abundance: .; d_gene: TRBD1; j_gene: TRBJ2-2; CDR3aa: CASSRQGRNTGELFF
v_gene: TRBV10-2; abundance: .; d_gene: TRBD2; j_gene: TRBJ2-7; CDR3aa: CASRGSGATYEQYF
v_gene: TRBV15; abundance: .; d_gene: .; j_gene: TRBJ2-7; CDR3aa: CATSRDYQGSSYEQYF
v_gene: TRBV7-9; abundance: .; d_gene: .; j_gene: TRBJ2-5; CDR3aa: CASSLVLSEGETQYF
v_gene: TRBV5-5; abundance: .; d_gene: .; j_gene: TRBJ1-2; CDR3aa: CASSLRDGSWGYTF
v_gene: TRBV7-9; abundance: once; d_gene: .; j_gene: TRBJ1-2; CDR3aa: CASSFVAGVLDGYTF
v_gene: TRBV7-8; abundance: .; d_gene: TRBD1; j_gene: TRBJ1-3; CDR3aa: CASSQLGGTGNTIYF
v_gene: TRBV5-4; abundance: .; d_gene: TRBD1; j_gene: TRBJ2-4; CDR3aa: CASSTRDRENIQYF
v_gene: TRBV11-2; abundance: .; d_gene: .; j_gene: TRBJ2-3; CDR3aa: CASSFRDFTDTQYF
v_gene: TRBV6-1; abundance: .; d_gene: TRBD2; j_gene: TRBJ2-1; CDR3aa: CASSEFAGGAYNEQFF
v_gene: TRBV11-2; abundance: .; d_gene: TRBD2; j_gene: TRBJ2-5; CDR3aa: CASSLQASGEETQYF
v_gene: TRBV11-2; abundance: .; d_gene: .; j_gene: TRBJ2-5; CDR3aa: CASSLGPQETQYF
v_gene: TRBV11-3; abundance: .; d_gene: TRBD2; j_gene: TRBJ2-1; CDR3aa: CASSSSPGGPSDEQFF
v_gene: TRBV7-9; abundance: .; d_gene: TRBD1; j_gene: TRBJ1-3; CDR3aa: CASSLGTGFGNTIYF
v_gene: TRBV7-6; abundance: .; d_gene: TRBD2; j_gene: TRBJ2-3; CDR3aa: CASSSGTATQYF
v_gene: TRBV6-6; abundance: .; d_gene: .; j_gene: TRBJ1-3; CDR3aa: CASLPTYPGNTIYF
v_gene: TRBV12-5; abundance: .; d_gene: .; j_gene: TRBJ1-5; CDR3aa: CASGLGPGAGRWYQPQHF
v_gene: TRBV6-1; abundance: .; d_gene: .; j_gene: TRBJ1-5; CDR3aa: CASSESLVRGTFNQPQHF
v_gene: TRBV30; abundance: .; d_gene: TRBD1; j_gene: TRBJ2-5; CDR3aa: CAWSLQGLETQYF
v_gene: TRBV5-1; abundance: .; d_gene: TRBD1; j_gene: TRBJ2-1; CDR3aa: CASGQRQGNYNEQFF
v_gene: TRBV5-6; abundance: .; d_gene: TRBD1; j_gene: TRBJ2-3; CDR3aa: CASSLVTGGVDTQYF
v_gene: TRBV19; abundance: .; d_gene: TRBD1; j_gene: TRBJ2-7; CDR3aa: CASSWDRAYEQYF
v_gene: TRBV5-6; abundance: .; d_gene: .; j_gene: TRBJ1-4; CDR3aa: CASSLGARFGATNEKLFF
v_gene: TRBV7-9; abundance: .; d_gene: TRBD2; j_gene: TRBJ2-3; CDR3aa: CASTFVAGGPDTQYF
v_gene: TRBV9; abundance: .; d_gene: .; j_gene: TRBJ2-2; CDR3aa: CASSSTTDTGELFF
v_gene: TRBV7-8; abundance: .; d_gene: .; j_gene: TRBJ1-2; CDR3aa: CASSLVVGVGEGYTF
v_gene: TRBV7-9; abundance: .; d_gene: .; j_gene: TRBJ1-1; CDR3aa: CASSTNGVNTEAFF
v_gene: TRBV11-2; abundance: .; d_gene: .; j_gene: TRBJ2-5; CDR3aa: CASSLLRAEETQYF
v_gene: TRBV9; abundance: .; d_gene: .; j_gene: TRBJ2-3; CDR3aa: CASSVVGGLTSTDTQYF
v_gene: TRBV9; abundance: .; d_gene: .; j_gene: TRBJ2-5; CDR3aa: CASSVRGTGQETQYF
v_gene: TRBV9; abundance: .; d_gene: TRBD2; j_gene: TRBJ2-3; CDR3aa: CASSVAQTSGYTDTQYF
v_gene: TRBV19; abundance: .; d_gene: TRBD2; j_gene: TRBJ2-1; CDR3aa: CASSTGTSGRNEQFF
v_gene: TRBV5-6; abundance: .; d_gene: .; j_gene: TRBJ2-5; CDR3aa: CASSLVRGETQYF
v_gene: TRBV7-6; abundance: .; d_gene: TRBD1; j_gene: TRBJ2-5; CDR3aa: CASSLQPPGGETQYF
v_gene: TRBV27; abundance: .; d_gene: TRBD2; j_gene: TRBJ2-5; CDR3aa: CASSRLAGGLETQYF
v_gene: TRBV29-1; abundance: .; d_gene: .; j_gene: TRBJ2-3; CDR3aa: CSVVSTDTQYF
v_gene: TRBV7-9; abundance: .; d_gene: TRBD2; j_gene: TRBJ2-5; CDR3aa: CASSLGLLAGGQETQYF
v_gene: TRBV2; abundance: .; d_gene: .; j_gene: TRBJ1-4; CDR3aa: CATQGGALNEKLFF
v_gene: TRBV10-1; abundance: .; d_gene: .; j_gene: TRBJ1-2; CDR3aa: CASPFPLDGYTF
v_gene: TRBV7-7; abundance: .; d_gene: .; j_gene: TRBJ2-7; CDR3aa: CASSLAESYEQYF
v_gene: TRBV2; abundance: .; d_gene: TRBD2; j_gene: TRBJ2-1; CDR3aa: CASSEGLVLLNEQFF
v_gene: TRBV5-1; abundance: .; d_gene: .; j_gene: TRBJ2-1; CDR3aa: CASSLVGGRSYNEQFF
v_gene: TRBV6-1; abundance: .; d_gene: .; j_gene: TRBJ1-5; CDR3aa: CASSEATGTNQPQHF
v_gene: TRBV7-3; abundance: once; d_gene: .; j_gene: TRBJ2-3; CDR3aa: CASSLGAYQTQYF
v_gene: TRBV5-4; abundance: .; d_gene: TRBD2; j_gene: TRBJ2-1; CDR3aa: CASSDRGLLVNEQFF
v_gene: TRBV27; abundance: .; d_gene: TRBD2; j_gene: TRBJ2-2; CDR3aa: CASRVTSLGGGELFF
v_gene: TRBV6-6; abundance: .; d_gene: TRBD1; j_gene: TRBJ1-2; CDR3aa: CASGEGQVRGYTF
v_gene: TRBV6-6; abundance: .; d_gene: TRBD1; j_gene: TRBJ1-2; CDR3aa: CASSSHTGGIYGYTF
v_gene: TRBV6-6; abundance: .; d_gene: .; j_gene: TRBJ1-1; CDR3aa: CASGDGPNTEAFF
v_gene: TRBV27; abundance: .; d_gene: .; j_gene: TRBJ2-7; CDR3aa: CASKGSGSSYEQYF
v_gene: TRBV7-8; abundance: .; d_gene: TRBD2; j_gene: TRBJ2-2; CDR3aa: CASRVVGLAGLNTGELFF
v_gene: TRBV5-1; abundance: .; d_gene: TRBD2; j_gene: TRBJ2-5; CDR3aa: CASSLEPLAGGRETQYF